Following are 18 T cell receptor beta chains from one sample sequenced in a study of cytomegalovirus exposure and HLA in healthy donors. Primers included in the PCR were 60 Vbeta and 13 Jbeta primers. Data came from immunoSEQ multiplex PCR; TCRdb stores just in-frame clones and leaves some out. The sample has some 150,000 clones; 82% are singletons. The sequencing sample was made of PBMCs. These receptor sequences come from a woman in her forties in good health and CMV-seronegative.

Points on this clone: One junction end disagrees with the germline gene, perhaps due to a read error. The gene calls are TRBV19 and TRBJ2-2; tentative D call: TRBD2 (6 bases). Germline CDR1 reads LNHDA; CDR2 reads SQIVND (reference sequence). This CDR3 is 15 amino acids long. The CDR3 sequence: CASGTGLANAGELFF. Here the CDR3 DNA reads TGTGCCAGTGGTACGGGGCTAGCGAACGCCGGGGAGCTGTTTTTT.

The rearrangement links TRBV9 to TRBJ2-7; TRBD2 might be the D (5 bases). Trimming removed 4 bases from V and 7 bases from J, with 12 bases in between. The CDR3 is 12 amino acids. Germline V CDR1 and CDR2: SGDLS, YYNGEE. The CDR3 loop is CASSPPGSEQYF. CDR3 DNA sequence: TGTGCCAGCAGCCCGCCGGGGTCAGAGCAGTACTTC. Drawing the rest from reference TRBV9 and TRBJ2-7, the complete variable domain is DSGVTQTPKHLITATGQRVTLRCSPRSGDLSVYWYQQSLDQGLQFLIQYYNGEERAKGNILERFSAQQFPDLHSELNLSSLELGDSALYFCASSPPGSEQYFGPGTRLTVT.

V usage is TRBV10-1 and J usage is TRBJ1-1, with 9 bases fitting TRBD1. Germline V gives CDR1 WNHNN, CDR2 SYGVQD (reference sequence). V was pared by 0 bases and J by 5 bases, with 1 base of the junction left unmatched. The CDR3 extends over 14 amino acids. The CDR3 reads CASSESGTGTEAFF. In DNA, the CDR3 is TGCGCCAGCAGTGAGTCCGGGACAGGGACTGAAGCTTTCTTT.

This chain uses TRBV6-1 with TRBJ2-3; 7 bases align to TRBD2. From germline, CDR1 is MNHNS and CDR2 SASEGT. The CDR3 length is 14 residues. Trimming took 6 bases from V and 0 from J; bases not matched to a gene: 3. CDR3 DNA sequence: TGTGCCAGCAGGAAAGCGGGGAGCACAGATACGCAGTATTTT. Encoded protein: CASRKAGSTDTQYF.

The rearrangement joins TRBV7-8 to TRBJ1-3; a weak D match, TRBD1 (5 bases). CDR1 is SGHVS and CDR2 is FQNEAQ in the germline V gene. V was trimmed by 3 bases and J by 0 bases, leaving 12 bases between them. This CDR3 is built from 16 residues. The CDR3 region has the DNA TGTGCCAGCAGCTTGGAGGGACTGAGCTCTGGAAACACCATATATTTT. Translation gives CASSLEGLSSGNTIYF.

V usage is TRBV5-4 and J usage is TRBJ2-1, with D tentatively TRBD1 (6 bases). In germline, CDR1 is SGHNT, CDR2 YYREEE (reference sequence). Deletions cut 4 bases from V and 5 bases from J, with 16 bases between. The CDR3 spans 15 residues. For the CDR3, the DNA is TGTGCCAGCAGCAAGTTGGGGGCACCGGACAATGAGCAGTTCTTC. Its protein is CASSKLGAPDNEQFF.

This sequence joins TRBV6-1 and TRBJ2-7, with D possibly being TRBD2 (6 bases). The germline V and J ends were trimmed by 7 bases and 1 base, with 17 bases remaining between them. This CDR3 comprises 15 residues. Germline lookup yields CDR1 MNHNS and CDR2 SASEGT. CDR3 coding DNA: TGTGCCAGCAACTCCAACGGCGGGACGTCCTACGAGCAGTACTTC. It encodes CASNSNGGTSYEQYF.

This rearrangement joins TRBV11-3 to TRBJ2-1, with 9 positions matching TRBD2. The CDR3 has 15 amino acids. Losses at the gene ends were 3 bases for V and 8 bases for J; bases not matched to a gene: 8. Germline V CDR1 and CDR2: SGHNT, YENEEA. CDR3 residues: CASSLSGGRGYEQFF. CDR3 DNA sequence: TGTGCCAGCAGCTTGAGCGGCGGGAGGGGCTATGAGCAGTTCTTC. The full variable domain, completed using reference TRBV11-3 and TRBJ2-1, is EAGVVQSPRYKIIEKKQPVAFWCNPISGHNTLYWYLQNLGQGPELLIRYENEEAVDDSQLPKDRFSAERLKGVDSTLKIQPAELGDSAVYLCASSLSGGRGYEQFFGPGTRLTVL.

Here the CDR3 DNA reads TGTGCCAGCAGTCATTGGAGCATAACAGGGGCAGGGTACACTGAAGCTTTCTTT. Translating it yields CASSHWSITGAGYTEAFF. The chain has TRBV5-5 and TRBJ1-1; 7 bases are shared with TRBD1. The CDR3 runs to 18 residues. The V segment lost 5 bases and the J segment 3 bases; nucleotides outside the gene matches: 19. Germline V CDR1 and CDR2: SGHKS, YYEKEE (reference sequence).

The table lists this clone with a few counts. This sequence joins TRBV7-3 and TRBJ2-5; 9 bases match TRBD1. This CDR3 spans 16 amino acids. Germline trimming cut 6 bases from V and 1 base from J; bases unmatched to any gene: 9. The germline gives CDR1 SGHTA, CDR2 FQGTGA. The CDR3 DNA reads as TGTGCCAGCAGTTTAGCCGGGACAGGGAGCCAAGAGACCCAGTACTTC. This encodes CASSLAGTGSQETQYF.

CDR3 sequence reads: CASSSEWEAHNEQFF. For the CDR3, the DNA is TGCGCCAGCAGCTCCGAGTGGGAGGCCCACAATGAGCAGTTCTTC. The V gene is TRBV5-1, the J gene TRBJ2-1; TRBD2 is a possible D gene (6 bases). Trimming removed 3 bases at V and 5 bases at J, with 15 bases between. This CDR3 is built from 15 residues. Germline V CDR1 and CDR2: SGHRS, YFSETQ.

The chain employs TRBV2 and TRBJ2-1; 7 nucleotides line up with TRBD2. J was trimmed by 0 bases and V by 8 bases; bases with no gene match: 13. This CDR3 region has 17 residues. Germline CDR1 is SNHLY and CDR2 is FYNNEI. CDR3 DNA: TGTGCCAGCGTCAGGGTAGCGGGTGGGGTCTCCTACAATGAGCAGTTCTTC. Translating gives CASVRVAGGVSYNEQFF.

The rearrangement joins TRBV30 to TRBJ2-7; unclear D gene. Germline V gives CDR1 GTSNPN, CDR2 SVGIG (reference sequence). This CDR3 spans 12 amino acids. V was cut by 3 bases and J by 4 bases, with 10 bases left in between. CDR3: CAWSPYNYEQYF. The DNA of the CDR3 is TGTGCCTGGAGCCCGTACAATTACGAGCAGTACTTC.

This chain uses TRBV5-1 with TRBJ1-4; TRBD1 aligns across 8 bases. Germline CDR1 and CDR2: SGHRS and YFSETQ. V gave up 4 bases and J gave up 7 bases; unmatched junction bases: 6. The CDR3 loop spans 14 amino acids. As DNA, the CDR3 is TGCGCCAGCAGCCGAGACAGGGGTGGTGAAAAACTGTTTTTT. As protein: CASSRDRGGEKLFF.

The chain joins TRBV4-3 to TRBJ2-5; 12 nucleotides agree with TRBD2. Germline V gene data show CDR1 as LGHNA and CDR2 as YSLEER. The CDR3 has 17 amino acids. V gave up 3 bases and J gave up 5 bases; unmatched junction bases: 10. CDR3 loop: CASSQSTSGSRSETQYF. The CDR3 nucleotides read TGCGCCAGCAGCCAGTCGACTAGCGGGAGTAGATCTGAGACCCAGTACTTC.

This clone has just one count. This rearrangement joins TRBV6-5 to TRBJ2-2; D is ambiguous. V lost 4 bases and J 4 bases, leaving 10 bases between the germline ends. CDR3 length: 14 amino acids. Per the germline V gene, CDR1 is MNHEY and CDR2 is SVGAGI. CDR3 sequence (DNA): TGTGCCAGCAGTTTTTTACGAGGCACCGGGGAGCTGTTTTTT. Its translation is CASSFLRGTGELFF.

In this sample, this clone turned up a few times. The chain combines TRBV5-6 with TRBJ1-5; D remains ambiguous. V lost 2 bases and J lost 3, with 9 bases in between. CDR1 is SGHDT, CDR2 YYEEEE, per germline. The length of the CDR3 is 14 residues. CDR3 nucleotide sequence: TGTGCCAGCAGCTTATACAGAAACAATCAGCCCCAGCATTTT. Its protein product is CASSLYRNNQPQHF.

Here the CDR3 reads CASSSIRLAGDRTDTQYF. CDR3 nucleotides: TGTGCCAGCAGTTCCATACGACTAGCGGGAGATAGAACAGATACGCAGTATTTT. The V and J genes are TRBV28 and TRBJ2-3; 12 bases line up with TRBD2. The CDR3 sequence is 18 residues long. Germline V gene lookup returns CDR1 MDHEN and CDR2 SYDVKM. Trimming at V came to 4 bases and at J to 3 bases, leaving 11 bases not matched to a gene.